This entry lists 25 T cell receptor beta chains sequenced from one sample in a study of type 1 and type 2 diabetes patients. PCR was run on genomic DNA. Amplification of the beta chain CDR3 used 30 forward and 13 reverse multiplex primers. TCRdb reprocessed the multiplex PCR reads via MiXCR and lists one record per CDR3 protein. Of more than 250,000 distinct CDR3 sequences in the sample, 45% to 60% are singletons; the top ten hold roughly an eighth. What was sequenced was peripheral blood mononuclear cells (PBMCs). These receptors were taken from a man aged 18 to 30 with type 2 diabetes.

This clonotype was found many times. The chain recombines TRBV20-1 with TRBJ2-7, with 7 bases matching TRBD1. The V gene end was trimmed by 4 bases and the J gene end by 4 bases; junction bases not matched to a gene: 10. The germline gives CDR1 DFQATT, CDR2 SNEGSKA (reference sequence). The CDR3 totals 14 residues. CDR3 DNA: TGCAGTGCTACGCAGACAGGGTCGAGGTACGAGCAGTACTTC. Its translation is CSATQTGSRYEQYF.

V is TRBV11-3 and J is TRBJ2-2; weak D call: TRBD1 (6 bases). Germline loops: CDR1 SGHNT, CDR2 YENEEA. Trimming pared 4 bases from V and 0 bases from J, leaving 15 bases between. This CDR3 is built from 17 residues. In DNA form, the CDR3 reads TGTGCCAGCAGCTCATTACCGGGACACGCGAACACCGGGGAGCTGTTTTTT. Its protein is CASSSLPGHANTGELFF.

This chain joins TRBV9 and TRBJ2-4, with D uncertain. Germline V gene lookup returns CDR1 SGDLS and CDR2 YYNGEE. V dropped 0 bases and J dropped 8 bases, with 15 bases sitting between them. The CDR3 consists of 15 residues. CDR3 nucleotides: TGTGCCAGCAGCGTAGCTCTTCCCCCGTTAGACATTCAGTACTTC. As protein: CASSVALPPLDIQYF.

In its sample, this clonotype was seen once. V gene TRBV30 combines with J gene TRBJ2-3; possible D gene TRBD2, 6 bases. Trimming removed 8 bases from V and 2 bases from J, with 17 bases in between. The CDR3 has 14 amino acids. Per germline, CDR1 GTSNPN and CDR2 SVGIG (reference sequence). CDR3 DNA: TGTGCCAGTAGTTCCCAGCGGGCCACAGATACGCAGTATTTT. This gives the protein CASSSQRATDTQYF.

This clonotype was counted a few times. The V gene is TRBV2, the J gene TRBJ2-1; D might be TRBD1 (5 bases). The germline CDR1 and CDR2 sequences are SNHLY and FYNNEI. V dropped 8 bases and J dropped 5 bases, with 13 bases sitting between them. The CDR3 covers 13 residues. CDR3 DNA: TGTGCCAGCCAGTGGGCAGGGAACAATGAGCAGTTCTTC. Translation gives CASQWAGNNEQFF.

The V and J genes are TRBV19 and TRBJ2-5; 7 nucleotides match TRBD1. The CDR3 spans 15 residues. Trimming removed 3 bases from V and 6 bases from J; junction bases left unmatched: 10. From germline, CDR1 is LNHDA and CDR2 SQIVND (reference sequence). CDR3 residues: CASSIVPGQQKTQYF. CDR3 sequence (DNA): TGTGCCAGTAGTATCGTTCCGGGACAGCAAAAGACCCAGTACTTC. The full variable domain, with the rest looked up from reference TRBV19 and TRBJ2-5, is DGGITQSPKYLFRKEGQNVTLSCEQNLNHDAMYWYRQDPGQGLRLIYYSQIVNDFQKGDIAEGYSVSREKKESFPLTVTSAQKNPTAFYLCASSIVPGQQKTQYFGPGTRLLVL.

A few counts support this clonotype. The CDR3 loop reads CASSFRQGIEKLFF. CDR3 nucleotides: TGTGCCAGCAGTTTTCGACAGGGAATTGAAAAACTGTTTTTT. The V and J genes are TRBV12-3 or TRBV12-4 and TRBJ1-4; 7 nucleotides line up with TRBD1. V lost 3 bases to trimming and J lost 7 bases; unmatched junction nucleotides: 5. This CDR3 has 14 residues.

The V gene is TRBV19, the J gene TRBJ1-1; a possible D gene is TRBD1 (6 bases). The CDR3 has 14 amino acids. The germline V and J ends were trimmed by 3 bases and 4 bases, with 12 bases remaining between them. Per germline, CDR1 LNHDA and CDR2 SQIVND (reference sequence). The CDR3, as DNA: TGTGCCAGTAGTATCGGGGCAGGGGTCACTGAAGCTTTCTTT. This translates into CASSIGAGVTEAFF. The complete variable domain, with remaining parts taken from reference TRBV19 and TRBJ1-1, reads DGGITQSPKYLFRKEGQNVTLSCEQNLNHDAMYWYRQDPGQGLRLIYYSQIVNDFQKGDIAEGYSVSREKKESFPLTVTSAQKNPTAFYLCASSIGAGVTEAFFGQGTRLTVV.

This clonotype showed up many times. This rearrangement joins TRBV20-1 to TRBJ1-1; TRBD1 agrees at 7 bases. Trimming cost V 1 base and J 0 bases; bases outside gene matches: 8. CDR1 and CDR2 (germline): DFQATT, SNEGSKA (reference sequence). CDR3 size: 16 residues. The CDR3 sequence: CSARVGDSALNTEAFF. In DNA form, the CDR3 reads TGCAGTGCTAGAGTTGGGGACAGTGCATTGAACACTGAAGCTTTCTTT.

To note about this clonotype: The junction departs from the called germline gene at one end, perhaps through a read error. V is TRBV7-6 and J is TRBJ2-5; unclear D gene. Germline-derived CDR1 and CDR2 are SGHVS and FNYEAQ. This CDR3 has 13 residues. For the CDR3, the DNA is TGTGCTAGCACCCCGAACATCCAAGAGACCCAGCACTTC. It specifies CASTPNIQETQHF.

The chain uses TRBV20-1 and TRBJ2-1; 7 bases match TRBD2. This CDR3 is 14 amino acids long. The trim removed 8 bases at V and 2 bases at J, leaving 9 bases unmatched. Per germline, CDR1 DFQATT and CDR2 SNEGSKA (reference sequence). DNA of the CDR3: TGCAGTATCGGGTCTGGGGGGGCCTACAATGAGCAGTTCTTC. Protein: CSIGSGGAYNEQFF.

The rearrangement links TRBV5-1 to TRBJ1-6; tentative D call: TRBD1 (6 bases). CDR3 length: 16 residues. Trimming stripped 4 bases from V and 7 bases from J, with 18 bases between. Looked up from germline, CDR1 is SGHRS and CDR2 is YFSETQ. The CDR3 loop is CASSQTGPDGNSPLHF. The CDR3 nucleotides read TGCGCCAGCAGCCAAACAGGGCCGGATGGGAATTCACCCCTCCACTTT.

This clonotype occurred a few times. The chain combines TRBV6-5 with TRBJ2-3; D uncertain. The V gene lost 2 bases and the J gene lost 8 bases, with 8 bases spanning the gap. CDR3 length: 12 residues. Germline values: CDR1 MNHEY, CDR2 SVGAGI. The CDR3 region is CASSYAYATQYF. The DNA of the CDR3 is TGTGCCAGCAGTTACGCCTATGCTACGCAGTATTTT.

This clonotype has ten or more counts. This chain joins TRBV6-6 and TRBJ2-1, with no clear D. V gave up 8 bases and J gave up 2 bases, with 7 bases separating them. Germline CDR1 reads MNHNY; CDR2 reads SVGAGI (reference sequence). The CDR3 covers 12 residues. Written as DNA, the CDR3 is TGTGCCAGCGGCGGACCCTACAATGAGCAGTTCTTC. Its translation: CASGGPYNEQFF.

A note on this clonotype: A much larger clone lies a single base off, so this may be a read error. The chain uses TRBV20-1 and TRBJ1-1; D uncertain. V gave up 1 base and J gave up 3 bases, with 15 bases separating them. Germline assignment: CDR1 DFQATT and CDR2 SNEGSKA (reference sequence). The CDR3 extends over 15 amino acids. The CDR3 here is CSARGESAPHTEAFF. The DNA of the CDR3 is TGCAGTGCTAGAGGTGAGTCCGCCCCGCACACTGAAGCTTTCTTT.

In its sample, this clonotype was seen a few times. V and J are TRBV20-1 and TRBJ2-7; the D is unclear. This CDR3 has 13 amino acids. CDR1 and CDR2 from the germline V gene are DFQATT and SNEGSKA (reference sequence). The germline V and J ends were trimmed by 3 bases and 0 bases, with 9 bases remaining between them. The CDR3 reads CSARPPASYEQYF. In nucleotides, the CDR3 is TGCAGTGCTAGGCCGCCGGCCTCCTACGAGCAGTACTTC.

This chain links TRBV13 with TRBJ2-7; TRBD1 is a possible D gene (5 bases). CDR1 PRHDT and CDR2 FYEKMQ come from the germline V gene (reference sequence). CDR3 length: 15 amino acids. V was cut by 0 bases and J by 0 bases, with 9 bases left in between. CDR3: CASSLGGEYSYEQYF. The DNA for the CDR3 is TGTGCCAGCAGCTTAGGAGGGGAATACTCCTACGAGCAGTACTTC.

The rearrangement joins TRBV5-1 to TRBJ2-2, with 8 positions matching TRBD1. The CDR3 runs to 14 residues. J gave up 5 bases and V 4 bases, and 4 bases lay outside the gene matches. The germline V gene has CDR1 SGHRS and CDR2 YFSETQ. CDR3 region: CASSRTGKTGELFF. The CDR3 DNA reads TGCGCCAGCAGCCGGACAGGGAAGACCGGGGAGCTGTTTTTT.

This sequence joins TRBV20-1 and TRBJ2-3, with 14 bases identical to TRBD2. Germline CDR1 is DFQATT and CDR2 is SNEGSKA (reference sequence). V lost 5 bases, J lost 10 bases, and 8 bases stayed unmatched. The CDR3 is 14 residues long. CDR3 in amino acids: CSAGGLAGVGPQYF. CDR3 DNA: TGCAGTGCTGGGGGACTAGCGGGAGTGGGGCCGCAGTATTTT.

The rearrangement joins TRBV2 to TRBJ2-2, with TRBD2 matching 7 bases. Losses at the gene ends were 8 bases for V and 7 bases for J; bases not matched to a gene: 4. The CDR3 is 12 residues long. In germline, CDR1 is SNHLY, CDR2 FYNNEI. The CDR3 nucleotides are TGTGCCAGCTTCGGGGGGTACGGGGAGCTGTTTTTT. Translating it yields CASFGGYGELFF.

This chain connects TRBV2 to TRBJ2-7; the D gene is possibly TRBD1 (6 bases). The CDR3 has 13 residues. Trimming removed 3 bases from V and 8 bases from J, with 14 bases in between. CDR1 is SNHLY, CDR2 FYNNEI, per germline. CDR3 protein: CASSDPTTGQQYF. The CDR3, as DNA: TGTGCCAGCAGTGATCCGACTACAGGGCAGCAGTACTTC.

This clonotype was seen only a few times. The CDR3 DNA sequence: TGCGCCAGCAGCCAAGAGGGACAGGGGGTATCTTTCTTT. This sequence encodes CASSQEGQGVSFF. The chain combines TRBV4-3 with TRBJ1-1, with 11 bases fitting TRBD1. The CDR3 has 13 residues. Germline CDR1 reads LGHNA; CDR2 reads YSLEER. The J segment lost 12 bases and the V segment lost 0 bases, leaving 3 bases of the junction unmatched.

The chain employs TRBV2 and TRBJ2-7; 10 nucleotides line up with TRBD1. The length of the CDR3 is 16 residues. Germline CDR1 is SNHLY and CDR2 is FYNNEI. V was clipped by 4 bases and J by 4 bases; unmatched bases: 10. The CDR3 loop is CASSVPRTGGGYEQYF. The CDR3 nucleotides are TGTGCCAGCAGTGTTCCGCGGACAGGGGGGGGTTACGAGCAGTACTTC.

The V gene is TRBV30, the J gene TRBJ1-1, with unresolved D. Trimming removed 5 bases from V and 0 bases from J, with 10 bases in between. CDR1 and CDR2 (germline): GTSNPN, SVGIG (reference sequence). The CDR3 runs to 13 residues. CDR3 nucleotides: TGTGCCTGGTCAATAAAGCTGAACACTGAAGCTTTCTTT. It encodes CAWSIKLNTEAFF.

The V gene is TRBV5-8, the J gene TRBJ2-5; TRBD2 matches 7 bases. The J call may be in error: the DNA end matches TRBJ2-3 better. The CDR3 runs to 16 residues. Germline CDR1 is SGHTS and CDR2 is YDEGEE. In DNA, the CDR3 is TGTGCCAGCAGCTTGAGCGTTAGGGGAGGGGCGGATACGCAGTATTTT. Its protein is CASSLSVRGGADTQYF.